The 8 T cell receptor beta chains below all came from one sample that was sequenced in a study of cytomegalovirus exposure and HLA in healthy donors. The PCR employed 60 Vbeta primers together with 13 Jbeta primers. The assay was immunoSEQ multiplex PCR, and TCRdb's table has in-frame clones only and misses some. This listing includes around 60,000 clones. The sample was PBMCs. The receptors derive from a woman aged 18-35 years in good health and CMV-seronegative.

The rearrangement links TRBV25-1 to TRBJ2-3; D possibly corresponds to TRBD2 (6 bases). The germline gives CDR1 MGHDK, CDR2 SYGVNS. The V end lost 0 bases, the J end lost 0 bases, and 10 bases lay between the germline ends. The CDR3 length is 16 residues. This CDR3 reads CASSEYSGASTDTQYF. In DNA form, the CDR3 reads TGTGCCAGCAGTGAATACTCGGGAGCTAGCACAGATACGCAGTATTTT.

The chain carries TRBV10-3 and TRBJ2-1; D call uncertain. CDR3 length equals 15 residues. V was pared by 2 bases and J by 5 bases, with 13 bases between. Germline V gene data show CDR1 as ENHRY and CDR2 as SYGVKD. CDR3 amino acids: CAISEGGVGDNEQFF. For the CDR3, the DNA is TGTGCCATCAGTGAGGGCGGAGTTGGCGACAATGAGCAGTTCTTC.

The rearrangement uses TRBV5-1 and TRBJ1-1; no clear D gene. This CDR3 spans 14 amino acids. V was clipped by 0 bases and J by 0 bases, with 6 bases between them. Germline V gene data show CDR1 as SGHRS and CDR2 as YFSETQ. CDR3 nucleotides: TGCGCCAGCAGCTTGGACGGTTTGAACACTGAAGCTTTCTTT. It yields the protein CASSLDGLNTEAFF.

V usage is TRBV19 and J usage is TRBJ1-5; possibly TRBD1 for D (5 bases). The V gene lost 9 bases and the J gene lost 1 base, with 19 bases spanning the gap. Germline V CDR1 and CDR2: LNHDA, SQIVND (reference sequence). The CDR3 consists of 16 residues. The CDR3 sequence: CARLQGKEFSNQPQHF. DNA of the CDR3: TGTGCCAGACTTCAGGGAAAGGAGTTCAGCAATCAGCCCCAGCATTTT.

This chain links TRBV11-3 with TRBJ2-6, with D perhaps matching TRBD1 (5 bases). CDR1 is SGHNT and CDR2 is YENEEA in the germline V gene. The length of the CDR3 is 19 residues. Trimming took off 4 bases at V and 2 bases at J, with 21 bases between the two ends. CDR3 bases: TGTGCCAGCAGCTACCCAGGGTTACTCTCTCCACCTGGGGCCAACGTCCTGACTTTC. Its protein product is CASSYPGLLSPPGANVLTF.

The rearrangement links TRBV10-2 to TRBJ1-1; D remains ambiguous. Germline CDR1 WSHSY, CDR2 SAAADI. This CDR3 region has 12 residues. V was shortened by 5 bases and J by 1 base, with 5 bases between the two germline ends. Written as DNA, the CDR3 is TGCGCCAGCAGTCCATGGAACACTGAAGCTTTCTTT. This gives the protein CASSPWNTEAFF.

The chain recombines TRBV5-1 with TRBJ1-3, with 10 bases fitting TRBD1. Germline CDR1 is SGHRS and CDR2 is YFSETQ. The junction had 8 bases not matched to a gene; V was cut back by 4 bases and J by 7 bases. There are 15 residues in the CDR3. The DNA of the CDR3 is TGCGCCAGCAGCCCACGGGACAGGGGAAGGAACACCATATATTTT. Its protein product is CASSPRDRGRNTIYF.

This rearrangement joins TRBV5-1 to TRBJ2-5; 8 bases map to TRBD2. V was clipped by 0 bases and J by 5 bases; unmatched bases: 9. This CDR3 comprises 16 residues. Germline CDR1 is SGHRS and CDR2 is YFSETQ. CDR3 sequence (DNA): TGCGCCAGCAGCTTGGCGGGGGGGTCTCAGGCGGAGACCCAGTACTTC. Translated, it gives CASSLAGGSQAETQYF.